Listed below are T cell receptor beta chains from one sample, sequenced in a study of siplizumab effects on memory and regulatory T cells. Sequencing used immunoSEQ multiplex PCR; TCRdb keeps in-frame clones, though not all of them. This sample has approximately 82,000 clones, with roughly 87% found just once. Sequencing was done on a sample of Tregs sorted from blood. These receptors all come from a human donor in good health. CDR3s include the opening cysteine and the closing phenylalanine or tryptophan. The order of the fields is D gene, clone size, J gene, V gene, CDR3 protein, CDR3 DNA. The D gene is left open where the match is weak. Clone size is given for some rows only: seen once, a few or many times, or a class if the clone is expanded.

NA	NA	TRBJ1-2	TRBV10-3	CAISTQEGYGYTF	TGTGCCATCAGTACGCAGGAAGGCTATGGCTACACCTTC
NA	NA	TRBJ1-2	TRBV10-3	CAIMEGLYGYTF	TGTGCCATCATGGAGGGGCTCTATGGCTACACCTTC
NA	medium-sized	TRBJ2-7	TRBV10-1	CASSDGDWEQYF	TGCGCCAGCTCTGACGGGGATTGGGAGCAGTACTTC
NA	NA	TRBJ2-3	TRBV27	CASSLASIQGSVTQYF	TGTGCCAGCAGCTTAGCAAGCATCCAGGGTTCTGTTACGCAGTATTTT
NA	NA	TRBJ1-1	TRBV20-1	CSARDKTEAFF	TGCAGTGCTAGAGATAAAACTGAAGCTTTCTTT
NA	NA	TRBJ1-1	TRBV19	CATEGNQNTEAFF	TGTGCCACCGAGGGAAACCAAAACACTGAAGCTTTCTTT
TRBD1	NA	TRBJ1-1	TRBV7-9	CASSLQGLDTEAFF	TGTGCCAGCAGCCTACAGGGGTTGGACACTGAAGCTTTCTTT
NA	NA	TRBJ1-3	TRBV30	CAWGGTYSGNTIYF	TGTGCCTGGGGGGGGACCTACTCTGGAAACACCATATATTTT
NA	medium-sized	TRBJ1-1	TRBV5-4	CASSLKVVSYTEAFF	TGTGCCAGCAGCTTGAAGGTGGTCAGCTACACTGAAGCTTTCTTT
NA	NA	TRBJ2-5	TRBV7-3	CASSLGREQYF	TGTGCCAGCAGCTTAGGCAGGGAGCAGTACTTC
NA	NA	TRBJ1-6	TRBV5-4	CASSLSGRADSPLHF	TGTGCCAGCAGCTTGTCGGGACGGGCGGATTCACCCCTCCACTTT
NA	NA	TRBJ2-5	TRBV6-1	CASSEYLYQETQYF	TGTGCCAGCAGTGAATACTTGTACCAAGAGACCCAGTACTTC
NA	NA	TRBJ1-2	TRBV5-5	CASSPRGGTRLGYTF	TGTGCCAGCAGCCCCCGAGGGGGGACACGACTCGGCTACACCTTC
NA	NA	TRBJ2-1	TRBV28	CASSLGAYEQFF	TGTGCCAGCAGTTTAGGAGCCTATGAGCAGTTCTTC
NA	few	TRBJ1-6	TRBV2	CASNGRENSPLHF	TGTGCCAGCAATGGCAGGGAGAATTCACCCCTCCACTTT
TRBD2	NA	TRBJ2-5	TRBV11-2	CASSLRSSSGGASETQYF	TGTGCCAGCAGCTTAAGGTCATCTAGCGGGGGGGCTTCAGAGACCCAGTACTTC
NA	few	TRBJ1-2	TRBV19	CASSTTGRYGYTF	TGTGCCAGTAGTACGACCGGGAGGTATGGCTACACCTTC
NA	NA	TRBJ1-5	TRBV15	CATSRDRSRDGGNQPQHF	TGTGCCACCAGCAGAGACAGGTCCAGGGACGGTGGCAATCAGCCCCAGCATTTT
TRBD1	NA	TRBJ2-7	TRBV5-6	CASSPKGQGAEQYF	TGTGCCAGCAGCCCTAAGGGACAGGGCGCCGAGCAGTACTTC
NA	NA	TRBJ2-5	TRBV7-2	CASSLLGPPYF	TGTGCCAGCAGCCTGCTCGGGCCCCCGTACTTC
TRBD2	NA	TRBJ2-1	TRBV6-1	CASSGGTSGGVLYNEQFF	TGTGCCAGCAGTGGAGGGACTAGCGGGGGGGTTTTATACAATGAGCAGTTCTTC
TRBD2	NA	TRBJ2-2	TRBV7-2	CASSFTSGTTGELFF	TGTGCCAGCAGCTTTACTAGCGGGACCACCGGGGAGCTGTTTTTT
NA	NA	TRBJ1-3	TRBV21-1	CASTSDYPAVSGNTIYF	TGTGCCAGCACCTCGGACTATCCTGCAGTCTCTGGAAACACCATATATTTT
NA	NA	TRBJ1-1	TRBV7-9	CASSTRNTEAFF	TGTGCCAGCAGCACTAGGAACACTGAAGCTTTCTTT
NA	NA	TRBJ1-6	TRBV30	CAWSSRGNSPLHF	TGTGCCTGGAGTTCTAGGGGGAATTCACCCCTCCACTTT
TRBD1	NA	TRBJ1-4	TRBV30	CAWSGRGDREKLFF	TGTGCCTGGAGTGGCAGGGGGGATCGTGAAAAACTGTTTTTT
NA	many	TRBJ2-7	TRBV29-1	CSVAVSAYYEQYF	TGCAGCGTCGCTGTAAGTGCTTACTACGAGCAGTACTTC
TRBD2	NA	TRBJ2-3	TRBV4-2	CASSPKGGTSGSSSTDTQYF	TGTGCCAGCAGCCCGAAGGGAGGGACTAGCGGGTCCTCTAGCACAGATACGCAGTATTTT
NA	few	TRBJ1-1	TRBV7-3	CASSLLTGSEAFF	TGTGCCAGCAGCTTATTGACAGGTTCTGAAGCTTTCTTT
TRBD1	NA	TRBJ2-7	TRBV10-3	CAIKTGTGTYEQYF	TGTGCCATCAAGACCGGGACAGGGACCTACGAGCAGTACTTC
NA	NA	TRBJ1-2	TRBV1	CTSSQGTRQGYTF	TGCACCAGCAGCCAAGGAACCCGGCAGGGCTACACCTTC
TRBD1	NA	TRBJ1-1	TRBV10-3	CAISEGGTAEAFF	TGTGCCATCAGTGAGGGGGGGACAGCTGAAGCTTTCTTT
NA	NA	TRBJ1-2	TRBV28	CASITQALPQGYTF	TGTGCCAGCATTACTCAGGCCCTCCCTCAGGGCTACACCTTC
TRBD1	NA	TRBJ1-4	TRBV7-4	CASSWRDRENEKLFF	TGTGCCAGCAGTTGGAGGGACAGGGAAAATGAAAAACTGTTTTTT
NA	NA	TRBJ2-5	TRBV7-2	CASSQIRGAQETQYF	TGTGCCAGCAGCCAAATAAGGGGGGCCCAAGAGACCCAGTACTTC
NA	NA	TRBJ1-1	TRBV7-2	CASSWGGWTEAFF	TGTGCCAGCAGCTGGGGGGGGTGGACTGAAGCTTTCTTT
NA	NA	TRBJ1-5	TRBV6-1	CASKLEGGNQPQHF	TGTGCCAGCAAACTAGAGGGGGGGAATCAGCCCCAGCATTTT
NA	NA	TRBJ2-5	TRBV7-7	CASSFAGQETQYF	TGTGCCAGCAGCTTCGCGGGTCAAGAGACCCAGTACTTC
NA	NA	TRBJ1-1	TRBV20-1	CSGYMNTEAFF	TGCAGTGGTTATATGAACACTGAAGCTTTCTTT
TRBD1	NA	TRBJ1-1	TRBV29-1	CSVLTGMNTEAFF	TGCAGCGTACTGACAGGGATGAACACTGAAGCTTTCTTT
NA	NA	TRBJ1-5	TRBV5-1	CASSFGFSQISGGNQPQHF	TGCGCCAGCAGCTTTGGTTTCTCCCAAATCTCGGGGGGGAATCAGCCCCAGCATTTT
NA	NA	TRBJ1-2	TRBV6-6	CASSWRYNYGYTF	TGTGCCAGCAGTTGGCGGTATAACTATGGCTACACCTTC
TRBD1	NA	TRBJ1-1	TRBV4-2	CASSQGGQGGTEAFF	TGTGCCAGCAGCCAAGGGGGACAGGGGGGCACTGAAGCTTTCTTT
TRBD1	NA	TRBJ1-2	TRBV10-3	CAISLDRDGGYTF	TGTGCCATCAGCTTGGACAGGGACGGAGGCTACACCTTC
NA	NA	TRBJ1-5	TRBV19	CASRGQAVGQPQHF	TGTGCCAGTAGAGGCCAGGCGGTGGGCCAGCCCCAGCATTTT
NA	NA	TRBJ1-3	TRBV4-2	CASSQDPRGNTIYF	TGTGCCAGCAGCCAAGACCCACGAGGAAACACCATATATTTT
NA	NA	TRBJ1-2	TRBV9	CASSEGGGDYGYTF	TGTGCCAGCAGCGAGGGGGGAGGTGACTATGGCTACACCTTC
TRBD2	NA	TRBJ2-5	TRBV7-3	CASSLAVSTQETQYF	TGTGCCAGCAGCCTAGCGGTCTCAACCCAAGAGACCCAGTACTTC
TRBD2	NA	TRBJ2-5	TRBV18	CASSLLAGEKETQYF	TGTGCCAGCTCATTACTAGCGGGGGAGAAAGAGACCCAGTACTTC
NA	NA	TRBJ1-2	TRBV21-1	CASSKEEAVSPTNYGYTF	TGTGCCAGCAGCAAAGAGGAGGCGGTCTCTCCAACTAACTATGGCTACACCTTC